This T cell receptor (beta chain) was captured by sequencing in a study of T cell repertoires in cytomegalovirus infection (dated by TCRdb to the late 2010s). Concerning the study at large: Because public TCR beta signatures pointed to carriage of CMV infection together with the matching HLA type, the HLA type of each donor mattered for the analysis.

On this clonotype: No antigen is known for it. One base away there is no much larger clone; base qualities are not given.

TCRdb lists the instrument as Illumina HiSeq 1500. Clones were called with MiXCR by TCRdb after fastp trimmed the public reads at Q25, and only in-frame beta chains were retained. Rows merge per CDR3 protein into single entries with the most common DNA and genes. Recorded for this sample are about 320,000 distinct CDR3 sequences; 9% to 9.5% of them occurred a single time. About 4.5% of the sample is held by the ten biggest clonotypes. There are 12 amino acids in the CDR3, from cysteine to phenylalanine inclusive. Only the CDR3 part of the read is kept: 36 bases, read in frame from the first base. V loses 6 bases, J loses 5 bases, and the germline ends lie 11 bases apart. Broad study findings and their caveats: The ex vivo response was dominated by HLA-C-restricted CMV-specific TCR beta clonotypes, and the single most frequent clonotype in two of eight donors was supplied by these HLA-C-restricted clonotypes. Cumulative frequency of public TCR beta family members discriminated carriers of CMV infection plus the relevant HLA type in this cohort and an independent approximately 370-donor cohort.

The rearrangement combines TRBV12-3 or TRBV12-4 with TRBJ2-7; no D segment can be confidently identified. The receptor's source is a human donor in good health (CMV status not recorded). Some clones in this sample may be carry-over from other donors' samples. Sequenced: PBMCs. The CDR3 protein sequence reads: CASSYMGDEQYF. The sequenced DNA: TGTGCCAGCAGCTATATGGGTGACGAGCAGTACTTC.